This record concerns one TCR beta chain sequence. As yet, its antigen is unknown. This sample is drawn from a study of T cells after yellow fever vaccination. Study at large: SMART-Seq v4 Ultra Low Input prepared the low-cell-number fractions.

There are 16 residues in the CDR3. CDR1 is WNHNN, CDR2 SYGVQD, per germline (reference sequence). Trimming stripped 1 base from V and 4 bases from J, with 15 bases between. A universal primer site and UMIs were added as TCR cDNA was made by 5'RACE template switching. Via MiXCR, TCRdb re-called the 5' RACE reads, giving one row per CDR3 protein. The sample records 95,000 to 100,000 distinct CDR3 sequences, about 5.8% being singletons. Study outcomes and limitations: Among primary-vaccination clones, most reappeared after the booster, at roughly 95% for CD4 and approximately 90% for CD8.

The source is a man aged 18 to 29 who received the YFV17D yellow fever vaccine. The J gene is TRBJ2-3, the V gene TRBV10-1; D gene uncertain. The starting material was CD8+ T cells sorted from PBMCs, obtained 10 days after the yellow fever booster vaccination. In DNA form, the CDR3 reads TGCGCCAGCAGTGAGTACGCTGGAAATGGCCCAGATACGCAGTATTTT. Protein: CASSEYAGNGPDTQYF.